The 4 T cell receptor beta chains reported below all come from one sample, sequenced in a study of T cell changes during pregnancy in multiple sclerosis. The assay was immunoSEQ multiplex PCR, and TCRdb's table has in-frame clones only and misses some. The table shows over 25,000 clones, with 91% occurring only once. The starting material was CD8+ T cells from peripheral blood mononuclear cells, obtained in the second trimester of pregnancy. These receptors originate from a female donor in good health, enrolled as a control in a pregnancy study.

The rearrangement uses TRBV6-5 and TRBJ1-3; possible D gene TRBD1, 6 bases. Trimming left V 4 bases short and J 8 bases short, with 21 bases between. The CDR3 contains 16 residues. CDR1 and CDR2 from the germline V gene are MNHEY and SVGAGI. This chain's CDR3 is CASSFHAQGFEDTIYF. The CDR3 coding sequence is TGTGCCAGCAGTTTCCACGCACAGGGTTTTGAGGACACCATATATTTT.

The J gene is TRBJ2-3, the V gene TRBV27, with D unclear. The CDR3 extends over 12 amino acids. The germline V gene has CDR1 MNHEY and CDR2 SMNVEV (reference sequence). Trimming left V 4 bases short and J 13 bases short, with 15 bases between. The CDR3 nucleotides read TGTGCCAGCAGTTCCGGGTCCCCTGGAGAGTATTTT. It encodes CASSSGSPGEYF.

The chain recombines TRBV7-3 with TRBJ2-2; D is perhaps TRBD2 (5 bases). The CDR3 has 14 amino acids. Germline CDR1 and CDR2: SGHTA and FQGTGA. Between the trimmed V and J ends, which lost 5 bases and 4 bases, there was a span of 11 bases. The CDR3 DNA follows: TGTGCCAGCAGCCCGAACAGCGGCACCGGGGAGCTGTTTTTT. This gives the protein CASSPNSGTGELFF.

The chain uses TRBV6-1 and TRBJ1-6; TRBD1 aligns across 8 bases. This CDR3 comprises 17 residues. V dropped 2 bases and J dropped 7; count of bases not matched to a gene: 10. The germline V gene encodes CDR1 MNHNS and CDR2 SASEGT. The CDR3 nucleotides read TGTGCCAGCAGTGAAAGGACGACAGGGGATCTCAATTCACCCCTCCACTTT. This translates into CASSERTTGDLNSPLHF.